This T cell receptor (beta chain) was identified in a study of blood T cells in healthy people across ages. Every donor contributed about 10 milliliters of peripheral blood by blood draw. The authors extracted at least 6 micrograms of total RNA per sample. This clonotype was recorded a few times. Its antigen remains unidentified. Germline values: CDR1 SNHLY, CDR2 FYNNEI. The CDR3 is 16 amino acids. Losses at the gene ends were 0 bases for V and 6 bases for J; bases not matched to a gene: 5. Study-level findings and limits: A greater number of naive CD4+ cells and higher diversity distinguished long-lived donors from aged donors. Any conclusive comparison of naive versus antigen-experienced cells was prevented by using unsorted PBMCs.

The second PCR ran roughly 7 to 12 cycles with a sample-barcoded 5' primer and J-beta primers. TCRdb reanalysed the 5' RACE reads using MiXCR and keeps one entry per CDR3 protein. The data show approximately 1,000,000 distinct CDR3 sequences, with approximately 38% seen just once and 10% to 15% held by the top ten. Input material: blood. The receptor was isolated from a young man in good health. This chain joins TRBV2 and TRBJ2-1; TRBD2 agrees at 10 bases. CDR3 DNA: TGTGCCAGCAGTGAAGCGGCTAGCGGGGGACCCAATGAGCAGTTCTTC. It encodes CASSEAASGGPNEQFF.